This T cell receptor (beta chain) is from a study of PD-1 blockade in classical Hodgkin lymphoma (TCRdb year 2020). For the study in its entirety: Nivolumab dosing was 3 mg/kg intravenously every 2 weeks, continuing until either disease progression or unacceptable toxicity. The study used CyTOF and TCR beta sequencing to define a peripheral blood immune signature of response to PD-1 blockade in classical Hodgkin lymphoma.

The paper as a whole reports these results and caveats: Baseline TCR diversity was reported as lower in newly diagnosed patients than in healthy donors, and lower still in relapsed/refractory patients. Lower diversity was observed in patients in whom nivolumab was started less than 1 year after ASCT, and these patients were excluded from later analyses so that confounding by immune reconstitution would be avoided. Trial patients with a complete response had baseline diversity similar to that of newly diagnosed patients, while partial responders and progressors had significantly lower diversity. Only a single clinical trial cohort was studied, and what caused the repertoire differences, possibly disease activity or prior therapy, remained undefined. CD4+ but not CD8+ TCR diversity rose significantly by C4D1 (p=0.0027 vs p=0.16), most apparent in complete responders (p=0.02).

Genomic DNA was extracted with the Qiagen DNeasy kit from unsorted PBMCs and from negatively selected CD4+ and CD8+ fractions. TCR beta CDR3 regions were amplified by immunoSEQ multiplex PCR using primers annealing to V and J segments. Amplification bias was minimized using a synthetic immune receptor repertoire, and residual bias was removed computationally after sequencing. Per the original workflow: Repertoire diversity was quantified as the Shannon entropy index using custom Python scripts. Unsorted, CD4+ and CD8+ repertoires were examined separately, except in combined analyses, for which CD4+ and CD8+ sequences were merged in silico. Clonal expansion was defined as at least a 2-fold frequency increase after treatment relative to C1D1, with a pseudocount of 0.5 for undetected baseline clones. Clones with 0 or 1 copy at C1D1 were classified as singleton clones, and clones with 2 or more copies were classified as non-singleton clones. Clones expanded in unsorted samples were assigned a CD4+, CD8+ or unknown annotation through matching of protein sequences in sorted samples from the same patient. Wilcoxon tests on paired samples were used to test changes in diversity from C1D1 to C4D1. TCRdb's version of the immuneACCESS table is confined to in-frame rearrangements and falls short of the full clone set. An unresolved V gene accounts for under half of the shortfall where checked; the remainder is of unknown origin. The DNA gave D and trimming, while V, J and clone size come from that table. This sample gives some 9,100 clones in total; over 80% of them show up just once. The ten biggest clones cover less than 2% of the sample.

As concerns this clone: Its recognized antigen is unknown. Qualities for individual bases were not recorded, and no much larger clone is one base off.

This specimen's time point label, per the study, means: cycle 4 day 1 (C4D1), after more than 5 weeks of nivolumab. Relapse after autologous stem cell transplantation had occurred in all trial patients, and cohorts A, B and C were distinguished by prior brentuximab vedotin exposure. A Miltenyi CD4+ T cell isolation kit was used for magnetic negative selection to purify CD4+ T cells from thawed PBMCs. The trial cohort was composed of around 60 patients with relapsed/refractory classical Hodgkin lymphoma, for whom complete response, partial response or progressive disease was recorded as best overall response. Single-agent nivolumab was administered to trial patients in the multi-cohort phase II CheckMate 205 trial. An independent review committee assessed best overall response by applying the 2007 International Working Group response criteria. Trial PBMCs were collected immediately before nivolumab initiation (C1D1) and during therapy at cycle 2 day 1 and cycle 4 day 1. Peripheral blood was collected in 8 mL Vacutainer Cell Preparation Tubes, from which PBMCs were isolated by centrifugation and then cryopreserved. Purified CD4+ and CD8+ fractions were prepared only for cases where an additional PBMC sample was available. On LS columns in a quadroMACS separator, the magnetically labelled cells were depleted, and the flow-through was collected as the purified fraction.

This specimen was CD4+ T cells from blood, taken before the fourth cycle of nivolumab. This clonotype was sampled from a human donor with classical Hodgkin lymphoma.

CDR3 protein: CASSAGQGVDTQYF. Here is the DNA: TGCGCCAGCAGCGCCGGACAGGGGGTAGATACGCAGTATTTT. The chain links TRBV5-1 with TRBJ2-3, with 10 bases matching TRBD1. For CDR1 and CDR2, the germline V gene lists SGHRS and YFSETQ. The CDR3 sequence holds 14 residues, the cysteine and phenylalanine included. Only CDR3 DNA remains: 42 bases, in frame from the first base. Trimming takes 4 bases off V and 5 bases off J; junction bases not matched to a gene: 4.